One sample yielded the 11 T cell receptor beta chains listed below, sequenced in a study of post-analysis software for immune sequencing data. Their recognized antigens are unknown. Included in the TCR beta cDNA libraries were unique molecular identifiers. TCRdb reprocessed the PCR reads with MiXCR, giving one entry per CDR3 protein. In the table there are roughly 540,000 distinct CDR3 sequences, around 34% of which are singletons. Study-wide findings and caveats: In patients, TRBV5-6, TRBV5-1 and TRBV20-1 belonged to four or five TRBV segments found more frequently than in controls.

Sequenced material: blood. Receptors originate from a girl younger than 18 with multiple sclerosis.

The chain employs TRBV20-1 and TRBJ2-1, with D perhaps matching TRBD1 or TRBD2 (6 bases each). This CDR3 is 19 amino acids long. Trimming took off 1 base at V and 6 bases at J, with 28 bases between the two ends. Germline assignment: CDR1 DFQATT and CDR2 SNEGSKA (reference sequence). DNA for the CDR3: TGCAGTGCTAGAGGGTCGGTCTGGCTCGGGGGCTCGTCTCGCAATGAGCAGTTCTTC. Translating it yields CSARGSVWLGGSSRNEQFF.

Turning to this clonotype: The junction departs from the called germline gene at one end, perhaps through a read error. The chain combines TRBV10-3 with TRBJ2-7; the D gene could be TRBD1 or TRBD2 (5 bases each). The CDR3 has 15 residues. Germline CDR1 is ENHRY and CDR2 is SYGVKD. The CDR3 spells CAISEVTERGYKQYF. DNA of the CDR3: TGTGCCATCAGTGAGGTGACCGAACGGGGCTACAAGCAGTACTTC.

This clonotype was seen a single time. This rearrangement joins TRBV20-1 to TRBJ2-7; the D is unclear. The J call may be in error: the DNA end matches TRBJ2-5 better. The CDR3 runs to 11 residues. The germline CDR1 and CDR2 sequences are DFQATT and SNEGSKA (reference sequence). CDR3 protein: CASRALGTQYF. CDR3 nucleotide sequence: TGCGCATCCCGGGCTCTGGGGACCCAGTACTTC.

This chain joins TRBV7-3 and TRBJ2-3; TRBD2 agrees at 12 bases. Trimming at V came to 5 bases and at J to 9 bases, leaving 6 bases not matched to a gene. Per the germline V gene, CDR1 is SGHTA and CDR2 is FQGTGA. There are 14 residues in the CDR3. The CDR3 protein is CASSLAGGLRTQYF. The CDR3 nucleotides read TGTGCCAGCAGCCTAGCGGGGGGGTTACGGACGCAGTATTTT.

CDR3 protein: CASSQRERGYTF. DNA for the CDR3: TGTGCCAGCAGCCAGCGGGAGCGGGGCTACACCTTC. This rearrangement joins TRBV3-1 to TRBJ1-2; D unclear. Germline CDR1 reads LGHDT; CDR2 reads YNNKEL (reference sequence). This CDR3 contains 12 residues. V gave up 3 bases and J gave up 8 bases, with 10 bases separating them.

The V gene is TRBV4-1, the J gene TRBJ2-5; the match to TRBD2 covers 9 bases. This CDR3 is 14 amino acids long. Germline V lookup: CDR1 MGHRA, CDR2 YSYEKL. V lost 4 bases to trimming and J lost 5 bases; unmatched junction nucleotides: 5. The CDR3 sequence is CASSRAGGPETQYF. The CDR3 bases are TGCGCCAGCAGCCGTGCGGGGGGGCCGGAGACCCAGTACTTC.

J is TRBJ2-4 and V is TRBV7-8; no reliable D call. The CDR3 contains 16 residues. Trimming removed 5 bases from V and 5 bases from J, with 19 bases in between. In germline, CDR1 is SGHVS, CDR2 FQNEAQ. The CDR3, as DNA: TGTGCCAGCAGCCCCGTGGGGTCGGCGGACCAAAACATTCAGTACTTC. Amino acids: CASSPVGSADQNIQYF.

This clonotype was picked up many times. V is TRBV28 and J is TRBJ2-7; 9 bases are a match to TRBD1. This CDR3 is built from 16 residues. Trimming cost V 5 bases and J 7 bases; bases outside gene matches: 15. Germline loops: CDR1 MDHEN, CDR2 SYDVKM. CDR3 DNA sequence: TGTGCCAGCAGTCCGCTCCGCGGACAGGGGATGGGGGAGCAGTACTTC. This gives the protein CASSPLRGQGMGEQYF.

With regard to this clonotype: This sequence may be a read error, since a much larger clone differs from it by one base. V is TRBV10-3 and J is TRBJ2-1, with 8 bases aligning to TRBD2. J was trimmed by 3 bases and V by 3 bases; bases with no gene match: 22. This CDR3 spans 21 amino acids. CDR1 and CDR2 (germline): ENHRY, SYGVKD. The CDR3 is CAISDEKLPGLVIRFYNEQFF. In nucleotides, the CDR3 is TGTGCCATCAGTGATGAAAAGTTACCGGGACTAGTCATAAGATTCTACAATGAGCAGTTCTTC.

On this clonotype itself: An end of the junction differs from the germline gene, which may be a read error. The genes are TRBV20-1 and TRBJ1-1; D is unclear. CDR3 length: 11 amino acids. CDR1 DFQATT and CDR2 SNEGSKA come from the germline V gene (reference sequence). The CDR3 loop is CRASMGVEAFF. The CDR3 nucleotides read TGCAGGGCTAGCATGGGCGTTGAAGCTTTCTTT.

The chain employs TRBV20-1 and TRBJ1-6; the D gene is possibly TRBD1 (6 bases). Trimming removed 6 bases from V and 9 bases from J, with 12 bases in between. CDR1 and CDR2 (germline): DFQATT, SNEGSKA (reference sequence). This CDR3 is built from 12 residues. The CDR3 region is CSAQGISSPLHF. CDR3 bases: TGCAGTGCCCAGGGGATAAGTTCACCCCTCCACTTT.